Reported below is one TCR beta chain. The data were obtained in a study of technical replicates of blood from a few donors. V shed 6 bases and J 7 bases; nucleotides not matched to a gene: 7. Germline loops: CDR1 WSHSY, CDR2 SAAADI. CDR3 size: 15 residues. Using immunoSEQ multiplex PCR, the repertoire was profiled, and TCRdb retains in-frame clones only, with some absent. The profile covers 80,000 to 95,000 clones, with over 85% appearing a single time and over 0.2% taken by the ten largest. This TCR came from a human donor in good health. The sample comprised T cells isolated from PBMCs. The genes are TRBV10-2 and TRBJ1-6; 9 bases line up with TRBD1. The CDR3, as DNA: TGCGCCAGCAGGATCCCGGGACAGGGAAATTCACCCCTCCACTTT. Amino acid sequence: CASRIPGQGNSPLHF.